The T cell receptor beta chain described here comes from a study of T-cell reconstitution after alpha-beta-depleted transplantation in children. Library preparation (for TCRbeta) was performed with unique molecular identifiers. Each CDR3 protein gets one entry after TCRdb re-called the PCR reads with MiXCR. The repertoire has 670,000 or so distinct CDR3 sequences, around 12% of them found once; the top ten carry 0.79%. The V gene's germline CDR1 is SQVTM and CDR2 ANQGSEA. V was pared by 4 bases and J by 10 bases, with 7 bases of the junction left unmatched. CDR3 length: 13 amino acids. This clonotype was found many times.

The material was PBMCs, obtained before TCRalphabeta/CD19-depleted stem cell transplant. This TCR was recovered from a girl aged 2-15 years with congenital amegakaryocytic thrombocytopenia, due to receive a stem cell transplant. This chain joins TRBV29-1 and TRBJ2-1; 10 bases align to TRBD2. This CDR3 is CSVAGLAIYEQFF. CDR3 DNA sequence: TGCAGCGTTGCGGGACTAGCGATCTACGAGCAGTTCTTC.